These 14 T cell receptor beta chains share one sample of origin, sequenced in a study of CD8 T cells in Susac syndrome. Reverse transcription of roughly 0.5 to 1 ug RNA was performed with random hexamers. A single record per CDR3 protein comes from TCRdb applying MiXCR to the immunoSEQ multiplex PCR reads. The sample lists about 190,000 distinct CDR3 sequences; nearly 97% were seen once. The sequencing input was CD4+ T cells from PBMCs. Every receptor here comes from a human donor with Susac syndrome.

The CDR3 here is CAITGFSTDTQYF. CDR3 nucleotides: TGTGCCATCACCGGCTTTAGCACAGATACGCAGTATTTT. J is TRBJ2-3 and V is TRBV10-3; D is ambiguous. The V gene lost 7 bases and the J gene lost 0 bases, with 8 bases spanning the gap. From germline, CDR1 is ENHRY and CDR2 SYGVKD. The CDR3 is 13 amino acids.

In DNA form, the CDR3 reads TGTGCCAGCAGTGCGACCGGGACAGTCAATTCACCCCTCCACTTT. Amino acids: CASSATGTVNSPLHF. The chain is built from TRBV6-5 and TRBJ1-6; TRBD1 matches at 7 bases. Trimming took 5 bases from V and 7 from J; bases not matched to a gene: 8. Germline V gene lookup returns CDR1 MNHEY and CDR2 SVGAGI. The CDR3 length is 15 residues.

The DNA for the CDR3 is TGTGCCAGCTCACCAGTGGACTCTGGAAACACCATATATTTT. Translation: CASSPVDSGNTIYF. V usage is TRBV18 and J usage is TRBJ1-3; D gene uncertain. Trimming cost V 2 bases and J 0 bases, with 5 bases left between them. The CDR3 contains 14 residues. CDR1 is KGHSH, CDR2 LQKENI, per germline.

The V call is TRBV29-1, the J call TRBJ1-4; D not resolved. V lost 4 bases and J lost 7, with 13 bases in between. Per germline, CDR1 SQVTM and CDR2 ANQGSEA. CDR3 length: 13 amino acids. The CDR3 region is CSVVVNSAEKLFF. CDR3 nucleotide sequence: TGCAGCGTTGTAGTGAATTCGGCTGAAAAACTGTTTTTT.

The chain combines TRBV15 with TRBJ1-2; 10 bases are a match to TRBD1. Trimming removed 4 bases from V and 1 base from J; junction bases left unmatched: 9. Germline CDR1 is LNHNV and CDR2 is YYDKDF (reference sequence). The CDR3 has 17 amino acids. The CDR3 nucleotides read TGTGCCACCAGCACAGGACAGGGGGACTTTTTTAACTATGGCTACACCTTC. Its protein is CATSTGQGDFFNYGYTF.

This chain uses TRBV29-1 with TRBJ2-5; TRBD2 is a possible D gene (5 bases). CDR1 is SQVTM and CDR2 is ANQGSEA in the germline V gene. The CDR3 totals 12 residues. Trimming left V 6 bases short and J 5 bases short, with 13 bases between. Here the CDR3 reads CSVDGGEETQYF. The CDR3 DNA sequence: TGCAGCGTGGACGGAGGAGAGGAGACCCAGTACTTC.

As for this clonotype: One end of the junction does not line up with germline, which may come from a read error. This chain joins TRBV5-1 and TRBJ1-1; D is perhaps TRBD1 (5 bases). Germline loops: CDR1 SGHRS, CDR2 YFSETQ. The CDR3 runs to 13 residues. CDR3: CASSSQGNTEAFF. The CDR3 bases are TGTGCCAGCAGTTCTCAGGGGAACACTGAAGCTTTCTTT.

The chain employs TRBV20-1 and TRBJ2-7; no clear D. Germline V gene sequence: CDR1 DFQATT, CDR2 SNEGSKA (reference sequence). Trimming cost V 5 bases and J 7 bases, with 18 bases left between them. The CDR3 totals 13 residues. CDR3 DNA sequence: TGCAGTGCTTGTAATCTGGATGTGGGAGAGCAGTACTTC. Its translation is CSACNLDVGEQYF.

CDR3 protein: CASSHRSMNTEAFF. The CDR3 coding sequence is TGTGCCAGCAGTCACAGGTCCATGAACACTGAAGCTTTCTTT. This chain joins TRBV12-3 or TRBV12-4 and TRBJ1-1, with D possibly TRBD1 on 5 matching bases. This CDR3 is built from 14 residues. Trimming cost V 5 bases and J 0 bases, with 10 bases left between them.

The chain joins TRBV5-6 to TRBJ2-7, with D tentatively TRBD2 (5 bases). The ends were cut back, 2 bases at V and 7 bases at J, with 16 bases in the middle. CDR3 length: 14 amino acids. Germline CDR1 SGHDT, CDR2 YYEEEE. CDR3 in DNA: TGTGCCAGCAGCTTTGGCGGGTTGCAAAAAGAGCAGTACTTC. This encodes CASSFGGLQKEQYF.

This chain links TRBV28 with TRBJ1-6; D remains unclear. Germline lookup yields CDR1 MDHEN and CDR2 SYDVKM. This CDR3 contains 14 residues. V gave up 6 bases and J gave up 7 bases, with 13 bases separating them. CDR3 amino acids: CASRTGGENSPLHF. The CDR3 nucleotides are TGTGCCAGCAGAACTGGTGGAGAAAATTCACCCCTCCACTTT.

V usage is TRBV7-2 and J usage is TRBJ2-7; TRBD1 matches at 7 bases. From germline, CDR1 is SGHTA and CDR2 FQGNSA. J gave up 3 bases and V 2 bases, and 10 bases lay outside the gene matches. The CDR3 sequence is 16 residues long. CDR3 region: CASSLRTGTEFYEQYF. The CDR3 DNA is TGTGCCAGCAGCTTAAGGACCGGGACAGAATTCTACGAGCAGTACTTC.

The gene calls are TRBV9 and TRBJ2-3; the D gene is possibly TRBD2 (6 bases). Germline V gives CDR1 SGDLS, CDR2 YYNGEE. With 0 bases removed from V and 1 base from J, the gap between germline ends came to 12 bases. The CDR3 covers 16 residues. The CDR3 DNA reads as TGTGCCAGCAGCGTAGATAGTGCTAGCGGCACAGATACGCAGTATTTT. Amino acids: CASSVDSASGTDTQYF.

The chain couples TRBV27 to TRBJ2-3; tentatively, D is TRBD2 (7 bases). The V and J ends lost 6 bases and 4 bases respectively, with 17 bases between them. Germline-derived CDR1 and CDR2 are MNHEY and SMNVEV (reference sequence). The CDR3 contains 15 residues. CDR3 bases: TGTGCCAGCAGAACCTGGGGGGGCCTATCAGATACGCAGTATTTT. This gives the protein CASRTWGGLSDTQYF.